This T cell receptor beta chain was sequenced for a study of control samples from healthy donors and cancer patients. This CDR3 has 15 residues. CDR1 LGHNA and CDR2 YSLEER come from the germline V gene. J was trimmed by 1 base and V by 4 bases; bases with no gene match: 4. Clones were sequenced by immunoSEQ multiplex PCR, and TCRdb holds only the in-frame ones, with some missing. The profile shows 50,000 to 55,000 clones, about 85% of them singletons. The receptor's source is a man aged 55 to 70 with head and neck cancer. Sequencing was done on a sample of PBMCs. The chain employs TRBV4-3 and TRBJ2-3; 8 positions match TRBD1. The CDR3 region is CASSPGQGRTDTQYF. CDR3 DNA sequence: TGCGCCAGCAGCCCTGGACAGGGCCGCACAGATACGCAGTATTTT.